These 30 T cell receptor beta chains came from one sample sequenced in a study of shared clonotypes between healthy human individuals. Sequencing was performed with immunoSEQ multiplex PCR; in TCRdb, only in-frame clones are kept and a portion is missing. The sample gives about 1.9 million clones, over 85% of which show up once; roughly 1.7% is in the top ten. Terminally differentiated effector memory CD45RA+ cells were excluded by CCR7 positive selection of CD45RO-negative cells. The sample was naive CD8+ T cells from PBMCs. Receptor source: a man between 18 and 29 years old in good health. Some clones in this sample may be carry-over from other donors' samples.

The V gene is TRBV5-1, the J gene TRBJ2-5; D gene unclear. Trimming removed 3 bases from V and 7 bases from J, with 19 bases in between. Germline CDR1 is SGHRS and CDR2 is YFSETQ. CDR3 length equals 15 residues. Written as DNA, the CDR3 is TGCGCCAGCAGCTCCTTCGACTCGCGTGGGTGGACCCAGTACTTC. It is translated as CASSSFDSRGWTQYF.

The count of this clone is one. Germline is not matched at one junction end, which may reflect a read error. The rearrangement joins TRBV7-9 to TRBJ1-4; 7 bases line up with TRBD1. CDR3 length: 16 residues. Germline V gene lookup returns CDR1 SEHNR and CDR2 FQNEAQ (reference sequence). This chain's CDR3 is CASSQGSAEGAEKLFF. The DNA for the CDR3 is TGCGCCAGCAGCCAAGGTAGCGCGGAGGGGGCTGAAAAACTGTTTTTT. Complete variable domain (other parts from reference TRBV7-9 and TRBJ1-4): DTGVSQNPRHKITKRGQNVTFRCDPISEHNRLYWYRQTLGQGPEFLTYFQNEAQLEKSRLLSDRFSAERPKGSFSTLEIQRTEQGDSAMYLCASSQGSAEGAEKLFFGSGTQLSVL.

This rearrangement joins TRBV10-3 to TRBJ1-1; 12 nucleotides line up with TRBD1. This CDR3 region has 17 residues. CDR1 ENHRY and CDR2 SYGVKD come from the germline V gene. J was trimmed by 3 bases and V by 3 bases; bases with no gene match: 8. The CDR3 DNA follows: TGTGCCATCAGTGATTTCGGGACAGGGGGCGGATACACTGAAGCTTTCTTT. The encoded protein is CAISDFGTGGGYTEAFF.

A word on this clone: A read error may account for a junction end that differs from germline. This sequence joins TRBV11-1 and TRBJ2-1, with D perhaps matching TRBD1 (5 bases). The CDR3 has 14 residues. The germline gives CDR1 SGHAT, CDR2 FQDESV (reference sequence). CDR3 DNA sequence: TGTGCCAGCAGCTTAGCTCAGGGCTACATTGAGCAGTTCTTC. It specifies CASSLAQGYIEQFF.

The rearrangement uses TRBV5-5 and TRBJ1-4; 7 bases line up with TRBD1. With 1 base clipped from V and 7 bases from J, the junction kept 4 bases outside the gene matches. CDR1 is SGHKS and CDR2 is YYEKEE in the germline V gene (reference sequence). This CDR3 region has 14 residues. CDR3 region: CASSLMGTVEKLFF. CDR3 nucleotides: TGTGCCAGCAGCTTGATGGGGACAGTTGAAAAACTGTTTTTT. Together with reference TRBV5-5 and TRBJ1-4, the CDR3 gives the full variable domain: DAGVTQSPTHLIKTRGQQVTLRCSPISGHKSVSWYQQVLGQGPQFIFQYYEKEERGRGNFPDRFSARQFPNYSSELNVNALLLGDSALYLCASSLMGTVEKLFFGSGTQLSVL.

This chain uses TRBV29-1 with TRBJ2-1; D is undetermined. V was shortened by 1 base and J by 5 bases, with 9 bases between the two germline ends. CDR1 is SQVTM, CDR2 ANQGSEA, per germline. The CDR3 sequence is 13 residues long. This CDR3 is CSVEGVGDNEQFF. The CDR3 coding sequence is TGCAGCGTTGAAGGAGTTGGAGACAATGAGCAGTTCTTC.

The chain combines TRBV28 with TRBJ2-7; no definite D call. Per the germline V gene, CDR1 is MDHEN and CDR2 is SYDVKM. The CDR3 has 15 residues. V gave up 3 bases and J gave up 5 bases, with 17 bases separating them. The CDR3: CASSFSTYGADEQYF. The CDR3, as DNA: TGTGCCAGCAGTTTCTCGACCTACGGCGCGGACGAGCAGTACTTC.

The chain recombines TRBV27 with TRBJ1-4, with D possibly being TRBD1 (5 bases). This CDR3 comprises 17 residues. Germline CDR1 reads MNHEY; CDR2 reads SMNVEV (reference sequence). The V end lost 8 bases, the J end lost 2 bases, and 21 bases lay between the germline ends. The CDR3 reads CASGVFRMGRTNEKLFF. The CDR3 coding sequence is TGTGCCAGCGGAGTTTTTCGGATGGGGCGGACTAATGAAAAACTGTTTTTT.

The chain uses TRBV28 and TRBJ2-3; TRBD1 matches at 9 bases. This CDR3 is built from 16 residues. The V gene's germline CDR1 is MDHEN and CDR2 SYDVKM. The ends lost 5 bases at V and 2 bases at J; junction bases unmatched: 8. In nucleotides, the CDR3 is TGTGCCAGCAGTGCCCGGGACAGGGTATCCACAGATACGCAGTATTTT. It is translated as CASSARDRVSTDTQYF.

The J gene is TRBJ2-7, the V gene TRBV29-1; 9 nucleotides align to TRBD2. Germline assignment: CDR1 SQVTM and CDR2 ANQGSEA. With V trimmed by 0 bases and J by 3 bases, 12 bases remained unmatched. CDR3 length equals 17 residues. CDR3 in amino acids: CSVEDWREGPLHYEQYF. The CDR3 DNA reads TGCAGCGTTGAAGATTGGCGGGAGGGCCCTCTTCACTACGAGCAGTACTTC.

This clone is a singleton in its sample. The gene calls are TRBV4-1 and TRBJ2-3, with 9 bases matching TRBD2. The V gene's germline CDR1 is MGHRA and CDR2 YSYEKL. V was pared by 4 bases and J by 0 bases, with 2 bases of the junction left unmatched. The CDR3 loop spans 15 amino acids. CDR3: CASSPTSGSTDTQYF. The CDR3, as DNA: TGCGCCAGCAGCCCGACTAGCGGAAGCACAGATACGCAGTATTTT.

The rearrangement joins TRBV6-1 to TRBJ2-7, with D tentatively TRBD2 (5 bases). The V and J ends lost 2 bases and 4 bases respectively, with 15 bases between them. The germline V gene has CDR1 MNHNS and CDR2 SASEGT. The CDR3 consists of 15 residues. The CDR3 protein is CASSEWLHGEYEQYF. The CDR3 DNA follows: TGTGCCAGCAGTGAATGGTTGCACGGGGAATACGAGCAGTACTTC.

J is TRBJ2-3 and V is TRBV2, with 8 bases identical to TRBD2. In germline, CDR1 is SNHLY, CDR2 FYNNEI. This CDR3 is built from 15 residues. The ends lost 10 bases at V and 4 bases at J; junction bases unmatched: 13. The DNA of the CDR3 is TGTGCCACCAAACGAACTAGCGGCATTCCAGATACGCAGTATTTT. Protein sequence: CATKRTSGIPDTQYF.

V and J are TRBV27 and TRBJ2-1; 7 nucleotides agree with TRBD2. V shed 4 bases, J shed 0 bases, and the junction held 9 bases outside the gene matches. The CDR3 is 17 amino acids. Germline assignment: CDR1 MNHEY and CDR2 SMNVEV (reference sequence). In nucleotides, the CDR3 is TGTGCCAGCAGTTCACCTTGGGGCGGGAGCTCCTACAATGAGCAGTTCTTC. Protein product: CASSSPWGGSSYNEQFF.

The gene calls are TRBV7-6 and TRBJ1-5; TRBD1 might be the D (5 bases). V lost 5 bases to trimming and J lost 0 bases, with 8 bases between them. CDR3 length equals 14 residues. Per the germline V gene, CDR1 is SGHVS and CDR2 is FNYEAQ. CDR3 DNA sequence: TGTGCCAGCAGCACGACAGTTAGCAATCAGCCCCAGCATTTT. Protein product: CASSTTVSNQPQHF.

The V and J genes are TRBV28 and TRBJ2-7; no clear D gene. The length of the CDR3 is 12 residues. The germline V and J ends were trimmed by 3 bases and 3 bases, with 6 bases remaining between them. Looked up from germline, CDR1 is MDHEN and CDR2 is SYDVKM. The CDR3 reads CASSFGFYEQYF. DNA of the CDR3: TGTGCCAGCAGTTTTGGGTTCTACGAGCAGTACTTC.

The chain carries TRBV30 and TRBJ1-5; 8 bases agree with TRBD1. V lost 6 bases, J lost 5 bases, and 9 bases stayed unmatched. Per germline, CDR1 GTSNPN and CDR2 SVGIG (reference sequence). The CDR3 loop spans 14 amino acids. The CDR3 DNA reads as TGTGCCTGTAACTCAGGGGGCTTCGATCAGCCCCAGCATTTT. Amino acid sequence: CACNSGGFDQPQHF.

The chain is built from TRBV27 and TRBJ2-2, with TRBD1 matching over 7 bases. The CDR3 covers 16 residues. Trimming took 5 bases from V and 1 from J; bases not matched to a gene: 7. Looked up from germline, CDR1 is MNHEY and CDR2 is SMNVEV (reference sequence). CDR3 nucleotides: TGTGCCAGCAGTATGTTCGGGACAGAGAACACCGGGGAGCTGTTTTTT. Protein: CASSMFGTENTGELFF.

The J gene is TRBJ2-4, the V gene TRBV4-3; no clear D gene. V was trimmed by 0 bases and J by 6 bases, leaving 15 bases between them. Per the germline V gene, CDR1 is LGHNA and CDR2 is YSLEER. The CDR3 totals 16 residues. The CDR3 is CASSQESEALGNIQYF. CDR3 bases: TGCGCCAGCAGCCAAGAGTCAGAGGCCCTCGGAAACATTCAGTACTTC.

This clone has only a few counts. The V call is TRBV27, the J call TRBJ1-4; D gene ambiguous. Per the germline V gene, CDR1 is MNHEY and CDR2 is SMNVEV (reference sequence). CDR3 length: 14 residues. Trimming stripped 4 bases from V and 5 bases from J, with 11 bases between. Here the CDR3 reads CASSSLSPNEKLFF. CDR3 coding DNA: TGTGCCAGCAGTTCGCTGTCCCCCAATGAAAAACTGTTTTTT.

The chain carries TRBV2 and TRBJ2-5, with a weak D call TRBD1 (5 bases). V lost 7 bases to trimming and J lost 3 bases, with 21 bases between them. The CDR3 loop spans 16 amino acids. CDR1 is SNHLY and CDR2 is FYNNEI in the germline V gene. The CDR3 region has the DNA TGTGCCAGCATCCCCCGCAGGGCAGGAAATAAAGAGACCCAGTACTTC. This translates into CASIPRRAGNKETQYF.

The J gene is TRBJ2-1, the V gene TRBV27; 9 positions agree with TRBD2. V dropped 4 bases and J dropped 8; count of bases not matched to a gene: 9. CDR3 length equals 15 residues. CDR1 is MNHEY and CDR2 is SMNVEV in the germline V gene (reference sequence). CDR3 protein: CASSWTSEPIHEQFF. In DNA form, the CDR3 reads TGTGCCAGCAGTTGGACTAGCGAGCCCATCCATGAGCAGTTCTTC.

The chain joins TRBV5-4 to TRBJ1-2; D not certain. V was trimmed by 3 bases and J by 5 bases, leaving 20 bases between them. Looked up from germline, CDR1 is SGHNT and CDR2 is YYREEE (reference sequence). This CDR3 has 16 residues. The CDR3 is CASSSTGGTSIYGYTF. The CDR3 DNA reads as TGTGCCAGCAGCTCAACCGGTGGCACCTCCATATATGGCTACACCTTC.

This CDR3 is CASSEHPGTESRGNTIYF. The CDR3, as DNA: TGTGCCAGCAGCGAGCATCCCGGGACAGAGTCGAGAGGAAACACCATATATTTT. J is TRBJ1-3 and V is TRBV9, with 7 bases matching TRBD1. The CDR3 extends over 18 amino acids. In germline, CDR1 is SGDLS, CDR2 YYNGEE. The ends lost 3 bases at V and 4 bases at J; junction bases unmatched: 16.

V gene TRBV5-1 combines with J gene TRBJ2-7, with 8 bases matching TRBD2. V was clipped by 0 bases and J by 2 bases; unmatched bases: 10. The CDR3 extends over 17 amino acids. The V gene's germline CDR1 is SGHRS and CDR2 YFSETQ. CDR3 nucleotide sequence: TGCGCCAGCAGCTTGGCCCTATCGCGGGAGGTCACCTACGAGCAGTACTTC. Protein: CASSLALSREVTYEQYF. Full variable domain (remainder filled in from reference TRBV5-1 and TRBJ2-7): KAGVTQTPRYLIKTRGQQVTLSCSPISGHRSVSWYQQTPGQGLQFLFEYFSETQRNKGNFPGRFSGRQFSNSRSEMNVSTLELGDSALYLCASSLALSREVTYEQYFGPGTRLTVT.

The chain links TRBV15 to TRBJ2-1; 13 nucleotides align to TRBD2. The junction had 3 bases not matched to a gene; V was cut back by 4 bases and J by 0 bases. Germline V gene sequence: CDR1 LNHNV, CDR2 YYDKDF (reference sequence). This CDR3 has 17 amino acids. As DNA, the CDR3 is TGTGCCACCAGCACCTGGACTAGCGGGAGCTCCTACAATGAGCAGTTCTTC. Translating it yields CATSTWTSGSSYNEQFF.

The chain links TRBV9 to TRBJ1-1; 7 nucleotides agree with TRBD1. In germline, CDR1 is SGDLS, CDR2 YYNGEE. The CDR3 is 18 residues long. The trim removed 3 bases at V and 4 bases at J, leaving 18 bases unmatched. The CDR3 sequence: CASSEPPQGILLSTEAFF. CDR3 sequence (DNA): TGTGCCAGCAGCGAGCCCCCACAGGGGATATTATTAAGCACTGAAGCTTTCTTT.

This chain's CDR3 is CASSPFGARGPTDTQYF. Here the CDR3 DNA reads TGTGCCAGCAGCCCCTTTGGGGCCCGGGGGCCCACAGATACGCAGTATTTT. The V call is TRBV9, the J call TRBJ2-3, with D perhaps TRBD1 or TRBD2 (6 bases each). Germline CDR1 reads SGDLS; CDR2 reads YYNGEE. The V and J ends lost 4 bases and 2 bases respectively, with 20 bases between them. The CDR3 runs 17 residues.

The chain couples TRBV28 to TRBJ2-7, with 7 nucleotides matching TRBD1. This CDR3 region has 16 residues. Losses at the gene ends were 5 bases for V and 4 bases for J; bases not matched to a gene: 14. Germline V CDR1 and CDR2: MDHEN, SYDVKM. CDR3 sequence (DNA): TGTGCCAGCAGTCCTCACCACAGGGGCGGACAGTACGAGCAGTACTTC. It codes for CASSPHHRGGQYEQYF.

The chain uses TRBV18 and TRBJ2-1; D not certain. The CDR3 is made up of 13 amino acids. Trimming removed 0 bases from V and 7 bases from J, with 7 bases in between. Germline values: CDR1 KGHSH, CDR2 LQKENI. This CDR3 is CASSPPTENEQFF. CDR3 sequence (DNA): TGTGCCAGCTCACCACCGACCGAGAATGAGCAGTTCTTC.